What follows are 27 T cell receptor beta chains derived from one specimen sequenced in a study of post-analysis software for immune sequencing data. Study-wide findings and caveats: Patients used several TRBV segments, including TRBV5-6, TRBV5-1 and TRBV20-1, more often than controls.

These receptors have no identified antigens. Unique molecular identifiers were carried by the TCR beta cDNA libraries. TCRdb used MiXCR to reprocess the PCR reads, holding one entry per CDR3 protein. This sample has 650,000 to 850,000 distinct CDR3 sequences; under 60% occur once, and the top ten carry 4% to 5%. The specimen was blood. The receptor source for this set is a girl aged 10-17 years with multiple sclerosis.

In its sample, this clonotype was seen many times. This chain connects TRBV29-1 to TRBJ1-2, with D possibly matching TRBD1 (5 bases). Looked up from germline, CDR1 is SQVTM and CDR2 is ANQGSEA. This CDR3 region has 14 residues. V dropped 4 bases and J dropped 4 bases, with 16 bases sitting between them. CDR3 bases: TGCAGCGTTGGAGGCGGGACGGCATTCTATGGCTACACCTTC. Translated, it gives CSVGGGTAFYGYTF.

Here the CDR3 reads CASSFQTGGYYEQYF. The CDR3 region has the DNA TGTGCCAGCAGCTTCCAGACAGGAGGATACTACGAGCAGTACTTC. V and J are TRBV7-2 and TRBJ2-7, with D perhaps TRBD1 (6 bases). CDR1 and CDR2 from the germline V gene are SGHTA and FQGNSA. The CDR3 runs 15 residues. V was cut by 3 bases and J by 3 bases, with 15 bases left in between.

J is TRBJ2-2 and V is TRBV7-3, with 10 bases fitting TRBD1. Losses at the gene ends were 5 bases for V and 4 bases for J; bases not matched to a gene: 4. Looked up from germline, CDR1 is SGHTA and CDR2 is FQGTGA. The CDR3 extends over 15 amino acids. CDR3 amino acids: CASSPGTGATGELFF. The CDR3 DNA follows: TGTGCCAGCAGCCCCGGGACAGGGGCCACCGGGGAGCTGTTTTTT. Full variable domain (remainder filled in from reference TRBV7-3 and TRBJ2-2): GAGVSQTPSNKVTEKGKYVELRCDPISGHTALYWYRQSLGQGPEFLIYFQGTGAADDSGLPNDRFFAVRPEGSVSTLKIQRTERGDSAVYLCASSPGTGATGELFFGEGSRLTVL.

There are a few counts of this clonotype. This chain connects TRBV11-2 to TRBJ2-7; no clear D. This CDR3 region has 14 residues. Trimming removed 3 bases from V and 2 bases from J, with 11 bases in between. Germline-derived CDR1 and CDR2 are SGHAT and FQNNGV. The CDR3 bases are TGTGCCAGCAGCTTTAAGGGCCCCCCCTACGAGCAGTACTTC. Amino acid sequence: CASSFKGPPYEQYF. Full variable domain (missing parts from reference TRBV11-2 and TRBJ2-7): EAGVAQSPRYKIIEKRQSVAFWCNPISGHATLYWYQQILGQGPKLLIQFQNNGVVDDSQLPKDRFSAERLKGVDSTLKIQPAKLEDSAVYLCASSFKGPPYEQYFGPGTRLTVT.

The chain couples TRBV10-3 to TRBJ1-2; D remains ambiguous. In germline, CDR1 is ENHRY, CDR2 SYGVKD. V lost 3 bases to trimming and J lost 2 bases, with 10 bases between them. The CDR3 contains 14 residues. CDR3 residues: CAISEGRGNYGYTF. CDR3 nucleotide sequence: TGTGCCATCAGTGAAGGCAGAGGGAACTATGGCTACACCTTC.

This clonotype appeared a single time. The chain joins TRBV7-4 to TRBJ2-1; TRBD2 is a possible D gene (5 bases). This CDR3 is 15 amino acids long. V lost 4 bases to trimming and J lost 6 bases, with 16 bases between them. Germline loops: CDR1 SGHVT, CDR2 SQSDAQ. CDR3 residues: CASSSRPREGNEQFF. CDR3 bases: TGTGCCAGCAGCTCCCGACCCCGGGAAGGCAATGAGCAGTTCTTC.

This clonotype has more than one count but fewer than ten. The chain uses TRBV5-1 and TRBJ2-7; perhaps D is TRBD1 or TRBD2 (5 bases each). CDR1 and CDR2 (germline): SGHRS, YFSETQ. The CDR3 is 14 amino acids. V lost 3 bases to trimming and J lost 5 bases, with 15 bases between them. The CDR3: CASSSGTVGDEQYF. The CDR3, as DNA: TGCGCCAGCAGCTCCGGGACCGTGGGGGACGAGCAGTACTTC.

This clonotype was seen only a few times. For the CDR3, the DNA is TGTGCCAGCAGCTTACCCCTTGCGGATACGCAGTATTTT. It encodes CASSLPLADTQYF. This sequence joins TRBV7-9 and TRBJ2-3, with D uncertain. CDR1 is SEHNR, CDR2 FQNEAQ, per germline (reference sequence). The CDR3 consists of 13 residues. Trimming left V 2 bases short and J 6 bases short, with 9 bases between.

V and J are TRBV6-5 and TRBJ2-5; a weak D match, TRBD2 (5 bases). Trimming took off 7 bases at V and 0 bases at J, with 12 bases between the two ends. In germline, CDR1 is MNHEY, CDR2 SVGAGI. This CDR3 has 14 amino acids. DNA for the CDR3: TGTGCCAGCAACAAACACGGGGACCAAGAGACCCAGTACTTC. Residues: CASNKHGDQETQYF.

This chain joins TRBV7-8 and TRBJ2-5; D remains unclear. Germline CDR1 and CDR2: SGHVS and FQNEAQ. V was trimmed by 4 bases and J by 4 bases, leaving 10 bases between them. CDR3 size: 13 residues. The CDR3 DNA reads TGTGCCAGCAGCTCAGACCCGACAGAGACCCAGTACTTC. Amino acid sequence: CASSSDPTETQYF.

The chain carries TRBV9 and TRBJ2-7; D is ambiguous. V was clipped by 0 bases and J by 3 bases, with 10 bases between them. CDR1 and CDR2 from the germline V gene are SGDLS and YYNGEE. The CDR3 has 14 amino acids. For the CDR3, the DNA is TGTGCCAGCAGCGTAGGGCTGGGTGGCTACGAGCAGTACTTC. Its translation is CASSVGLGGYEQYF.

The chain carries TRBV27 and TRBJ2-2; no clear D gene. V shed 3 bases and J shed 3 bases, with 5 bases lying between them. Germline V gene lookup returns CDR1 MNHEY and CDR2 SMNVEV (reference sequence). The CDR3 is 13 residues long. The CDR3 protein is CASSFSYTGELFF. The CDR3 DNA reads TGTGCCAGCAGTTTTTCCTACACCGGGGAGCTGTTTTTT.

Turning to this clonotype: This may be a read error, as it is one base from a much larger clone. The chain is built from TRBV24-1 and TRBJ2-7; TRBD1 or TRBD2 may be the D gene (5 bases each). Looked up from germline, CDR1 is KGHDR and CDR2 is SFDVKD. This CDR3 is built from 15 residues. CDR3 sequence: CAPSAAGTPPYEQYF. In DNA form, the CDR3 reads TGTGCCCCCAGTGCCGCCGGGACCCCTCCCTACGAGCAGTACTTC.

This clonotype has a handful of counts. The J gene is TRBJ2-1, the V gene TRBV7-8; 8 bases line up with TRBD2. With V trimmed by 1 base and J by 7 bases, 6 bases remained unmatched. CDR1 and CDR2 (germline): SGHVS, FQNEAQ. The CDR3 spans 15 residues. CDR3 protein: CASSLELAGSNEQFF. DNA of the CDR3: TGTGCCAGCAGCTTAGAGCTAGCGGGTTCGAATGAGCAGTTCTTC. The variable domain in full, completed from reference TRBV7-8 and TRBJ2-1, reads GAGVSQSPRYKVAKRGQDVALRCDPISGHVSLFWYQQALGQGPEFLTYFQNEAQLDKSGLPSDRFFAERPEGSVSTLKIQRTQQEDSAVYLCASSLELAGSNEQFFGPGTRLTVL.

The chain links TRBV5-1 to TRBJ2-1, with 10 bases that match TRBD2. The CDR3 has 16 residues. J gave up 4 bases and V 5 bases, and 9 bases lay outside the gene matches. The germline gives CDR1 SGHRS, CDR2 YFSETQ. CDR3 loop: CASRQALAGAYNEQFF. Here the CDR3 DNA reads TGCGCCAGCAGGCAAGCTCTAGCGGGAGCTTACAATGAGCAGTTCTTC.

The chain has TRBV20-1 and TRBJ2-4, with TRBD2 matching 10 bases. The CDR3 consists of 16 residues. Per germline, CDR1 DFQATT and CDR2 SNEGSKA (reference sequence). Trimming at V came to 1 base and at J to 1 base, leaving 4 bases not matched to a gene. Here the CDR3 reads CSARGGLAVAKNIQYF. CDR3 in DNA: TGCAGTGCTAGAGGAGGACTAGCGGTTGCCAAAAACATTCAGTACTTC.

This clonotype came up a few times. The rearrangement uses TRBV29-1 and TRBJ2-5, with 8 positions matching TRBD1. The DNA matches TRBJ2-7 better at its end, which makes the J call doubtful. The V gene's germline CDR1 is SQVTM and CDR2 ANQGSEA. CDR3 length: 12 amino acids. DNA for the CDR3: TGCAGCGTCCGCAGGGGGCTATACGAGCAGTACTTC. As protein: CSVRRGLYEQYF.

The chain couples TRBV9 to TRBJ1-1; 8 bases match TRBD1. This CDR3 contains 15 residues. V lost 4 bases and J lost 1; bases outside the gene matches: 6. In germline, CDR1 is SGDLS, CDR2 YYNGEE. The CDR3 loop reads CASSTGQGQNTEAFF. The CDR3 nucleotides are TGTGCCAGCAGCACCGGACAGGGCCAGAACACTGAAGCTTTCTTT.

This clonotype is a singleton in its sample. This chain joins TRBV7-6 and TRBJ1-1, with D uncertain. The V end was cut by 3 bases, the J end by 2 bases, with 7 bases between. This CDR3 has 13 amino acids. Germline CDR1 SGHVS, CDR2 FNYEAQ. The CDR3 is CASSLPDNTEAFF. The CDR3 DNA reads TGTGCCAGCAGCTTGCCAGATAACACTGAAGCTTTCTTT. Full variable domain (outside the CDR3, taken from reference TRBV7-6 and TRBJ1-1): GAGVSQSPRYKVTKRGQDVALRCDPISGHVSLYWYRQALGQGPEFLTYFNYEAQQDKSGLPNDRFSAERPEGSISTLTIQRTEQRDSAMYRCASSLPDNTEAFFGQGTRLTVV.

J is TRBJ1-2 and V is TRBV7-9; D gene ambiguous. The CDR3 consists of 14 residues. Trimming removed 3 bases at V and 4 bases at J, with 12 bases between. CDR1 SEHNR and CDR2 FQNEAQ come from the germline V gene (reference sequence). The CDR3 nucleotides read TGTGCCAGCAGCTTGCCAAGCCCTACCTATGGCTACACCTTC. It encodes CASSLPSPTYGYTF.

This clonotype was observed a handful of times. V and J are TRBV6-6 and TRBJ1-6, with TRBD1 as a possible D gene (6 bases). Germline V gene sequence: CDR1 MNHNY, CDR2 SVGAGI (reference sequence). The CDR3 is made up of 17 amino acids. The V gene lost 3 bases and the J gene lost 5 bases, with 17 bases spanning the gap. The CDR3 loop is CASSYKSGTPNNSPLHF. In nucleotides, the CDR3 is TGTGCCAGCAGTTATAAATCCGGGACACCGAATAATTCACCCCTCCACTTT.

The chain employs TRBV2 and TRBJ2-3, with D perhaps assigned TRBD1 or TRBD2 (5 bases each). With 7 bases removed from V and 5 bases from J, the gap between germline ends came to 13 bases. This CDR3 region has 13 residues. Germline V CDR1 and CDR2: SNHLY, FYNNEI. DNA of the CDR3: TGTGCCAGCACCCTAGGGGCGGGAGATACGCAGTATTTT. This gives the protein CASTLGAGDTQYF.

CDR3 sequence: CASSLRQGQYEQYF. The CDR3 region has the DNA TGTGCCAGCAGTTTAAGGCAGGGGCAGTACGAGCAGTACTTC. The chain couples TRBV12-3 or TRBV12-4 to TRBJ2-4; weak D call: TRBD1 (6 bases). The J call may be incorrect, as the DNA end agrees better with TRBJ2-7. The CDR3 totals 14 residues.

The table lists this clonotype with a count of one. J is TRBJ2-7 and V is TRBV6-2 or TRBV6-3; TRBD2 matches 14 bases. The J segment lost 3 bases and the V segment lost 6 bases, leaving 4 bases of the junction unmatched. In germline, CDR1 is MNHEY, CDR2 SVGEGT. The CDR3 is 15 residues long. In nucleotides, the CDR3 is TGTGCCAGCAGACCAGGACTAGCGGGAGGCTACGAGCAGTACTTC. Translating gives CASRPGLAGGYEQYF.

This sequence joins TRBV5-1 and TRBJ2-7, with 9 bases fitting TRBD2. The J call may be in error: the DNA end matches TRBJ2-5 better. The CDR3 loop spans 16 amino acids. The germline CDR1 and CDR2 sequences are SGHRS and YFSETQ. CDR3: CASSSQRRAGGGTQYF. The CDR3 region has the DNA TGCGCCAGCAGCTCTCAGCGCCGAGCGGGAGGAGGGACCCAGTACTTC.

V is TRBV5-1 and J is TRBJ2-1; D may match TRBD1 or TRBD2 (6 bases each). The germline CDR1 and CDR2 sequences are SGHRS and YFSETQ. CDR3 size: 17 residues. The V and J ends lost 2 bases and 0 bases respectively, with 15 bases between them. The chain's CDR3 is CASSFDVGGSSYNEQFF. The CDR3 nucleotides read TGCGCCAGCAGCTTCGACGTAGGGGGGAGCTCCTACAATGAGCAGTTCTTC.

The CDR3 loop reads CASSPPTSGPLGTQYF. The CDR3 nucleotides are TGTGCCAGCTCACCACCGACTAGCGGGCCCCTGGGGACGCAGTATTTT. The chain recombines TRBV18 with TRBJ2-3; 10 nucleotides agree with TRBD2. V gave up 0 bases and J gave up 9 bases; unmatched junction bases: 9. CDR3 size: 16 residues. From germline, CDR1 is KGHSH and CDR2 LQKENI. The variable domain in full, completed from reference TRBV18 and TRBJ2-3, reads NAGVMQNPRHLVRRRGQEARLRCSPMKGHSHVYWYRQLPEEGLKFMVYLQKENIIDESGMPKERFSAEFPKEGPSILRIQQVVRGDSAAYFCASSPPTSGPLGTQYFGPGTRLTVL.